Each of the 14 T cell receptor beta chains below was sequenced from the same sample in a study of blood T cells in healthy people across ages. A second PCR, run for roughly 7 to 11 cycles, used a sample-barcoded 5' primer plus a J-beta primer mix. TCRdb used MiXCR to reprocess the 5' RACE reads, holding one entry per CDR3 protein. Of under 1,000,000 distinct CDR3 sequences listed, 46% are singletons. Source material: blood. Receptors were obtained from an elderly man in good health.

This chain connects TRBV7-3 to TRBJ2-1; TRBD2 might be the D (6 bases). The ends were cut back, 5 bases at V and 4 bases at J, with 12 bases in the middle. The germline CDR1 and CDR2 sequences are SGHTA and FQGTGA. The CDR3 extends over 14 amino acids. DNA of the CDR3: TGTGCCAGCAGCCGCGGTGCGGGATACAATGAGCAGTTCTTC. It encodes CASSRGAGYNEQFF.

The chain couples TRBV3-1 to TRBJ1-1; D gene uncertain. Germline V gene data show CDR1 as LGHDT and CDR2 as YNNKEL (reference sequence). Trimming pared 0 bases from V and 7 bases from J, leaving 6 bases between. The CDR3 loop spans 12 amino acids. CDR3 residues: CASSQDLGEAFF. The CDR3 nucleotides read TGTGCCAGCAGCCAAGATCTGGGTGAAGCTTTCTTT.

CDR3 loop: CSVGTSGRAVYNEQYF. In nucleotides, the CDR3 is TGCAGCGTTGGGACTAGCGGGAGGGCCGTCTACAATGAGCAGTACTTC. The genes are TRBV29-1 and TRBJ2-4, with TRBD2 identical over 15 bases. The germline gives CDR1 SQVTM, CDR2 ANQGSEA. CDR3 size: 16 residues. The V and J ends lost 4 bases and 13 bases, in that order; junction bases with no gene match: 14.

This clonotype was counted only a few times. This chain links TRBV18 with TRBJ2-5, with D hard to call. V lost 2 bases and J lost 2, with 9 bases in between. Looked up from germline, CDR1 is KGHSH and CDR2 is LQKENI. CDR3 length equals 14 residues. The chain's CDR3 is CASSPFENQETQYF. DNA of the CDR3: TGTGCCAGCTCACCATTCGAAAATCAAGAGACCCAGTACTTC.

The CDR3 loop is CASSAGTATNEQFF. The CDR3 DNA is TGTGCCAGCAGCGCCGGGACGGCTACCAATGAGCAGTTCTTC. The genes are TRBV9 and TRBJ2-1; D is perhaps TRBD1 or TRBD2 (5 bases each). Germline V CDR1 and CDR2: SGDLS, YYNGEE. Trimming took off 3 bases at V and 6 bases at J, with 13 bases between the two ends. This CDR3 is 14 amino acids long. The full variable domain, with the rest looked up from reference TRBV9 and TRBJ2-1, is DSGVTQTPKHLITATGQRVTLRCSPRSGDLSVYWYQQSLDQGLQFLIQYYNGEERAKGNILERFSAQQFPDLHSELNLSSLELGDSALYFCASSAGTATNEQFFGPGTRLTVL.

This chain uses TRBV29-1 with TRBJ2-5; D not resolved. The V and J ends lost 3 bases and 5 bases respectively, with 13 bases between them. There are 13 residues in the CDR3. Germline CDR1 reads SQVTM; CDR2 reads ANQGSEA. The CDR3 loop reads CSVDSGLQETQYF. The DNA of the CDR3 is TGCAGCGTTGACTCCGGGCTACAGGAGACCCAGTACTTC.

This clonotype was seen a handful of times. The chain uses TRBV10-3 and TRBJ2-7, with TRBD2 matching 7 bases. Germline CDR1 and CDR2: ENHRY and SYGVKD. The CDR3 length is 12 residues. The V and J ends lost 8 bases and 7 bases, in that order; junction bases with no gene match: 8. The CDR3 DNA is TGTGCCATCGCGGCGGGAGCTGGGGAGCAGTACTTC. Protein product: CAIAAGAGEQYF.

With regard to this clonotype: A clone one base away is much larger, so this may be a read error. The V call is TRBV4-2, the J call TRBJ2-7; D remains ambiguous. Looked up from germline, CDR1 is LGHNA and CDR2 is YNFKEQ. The CDR3 length is 16 residues. The DNA of the CDR3 is TGTGCCAACAGCCAAGATATCGGGCAGGCTGGGTGGGAGCAGTACTTC. Translation: CANSQDIGQAGWEQYF.

The V call is TRBV10-3, the J call TRBJ2-4; the D is unclear. CDR1 and CDR2 (germline): ENHRY, SYGVKD. This CDR3 region has 16 residues. V dropped 2 bases and J dropped 13 bases, with 24 bases sitting between them. The CDR3 nucleotides are TGTGCCATCAGTGAGGTAGTGTCCCTCCCTTCGGTGGAGCAGTACTTC. Its translation is CAISEVVSLPSVEQYF.

The V and J genes are TRBV7-2 and TRBJ2-1; TRBD2 agrees at 9 bases. V was pared by 5 bases and J by 13 bases, with 12 bases of the junction left unmatched. The CDR3 loop spans 14 amino acids. Germline V lookup: CDR1 SGHTA, CDR2 FQGNSA. The CDR3 nucleotides read TGTGCCAGCAGCCCACGGACTAGCGCCGAGACCCAGTTCTTC. It encodes CASSPRTSAETQFF. Full variable domain (missing parts from reference TRBV7-2 and TRBJ2-1): GAGVSQSPSNKVTEKGKDVELRCDPISGHTALYWYRQSLGQGLEFLIYFQGNSAPDKSGLPSDRFSAERTGGSVSTLTIQRTQQEDSAVYLCASSPRTSAETQFFGPGTRLTVL.

The rearrangement uses TRBV30 and TRBJ2-7; 10 bases line up with TRBD2. With 1 base clipped from V and 7 bases from J, the junction kept 7 bases outside the gene matches. Germline CDR1 is GTSNPN and CDR2 is SVGIG (reference sequence). The CDR3 length is 14 residues. The CDR3 DNA is TGTGCCTGGAGTGGTCTAGCGGGAGTCTGGGAGCAGTACTTC. Translated: CAWSGLAGVWEQYF.

This clonotype showed up just a few times. DNA of the CDR3: TGCGCCAGCAGCTTGGACAGGGAGAATAATTCACCCCTCCACTTT. Translated: CASSLDRENNSPLHF. The rearrangement links TRBV5-1 to TRBJ1-6, with D perhaps matching TRBD1 (6 bases). Per the germline V gene, CDR1 is SGHRS and CDR2 is YFSETQ. The CDR3 is 15 amino acids. Trimming pared 0 bases from V and 5 bases from J, leaving 9 bases between.

This clonotype occurred many times. The gene calls are TRBV29-1 and TRBJ2-5; 9 positions match TRBD1. V dropped 4 bases and J dropped 4; count of bases not matched to a gene: 4. CDR1 and CDR2 (germline): SQVTM, ANQGSEA. The CDR3 runs 13 residues. CDR3 nucleotide sequence: TGCAGCGTTGCTTGGACAGGGGCAGAGACCCAGTACTTC. Protein product: CSVAWTGAETQYF. The variable domain in full, with the rest retrieved from reference TRBV29-1 and TRBJ2-5, is SAVISQKPSRDICQRGTSLTIQCQVDSQVTMMFWYRQQPGQSLTLIATANQGSEATYESGFVIDKFPISRPNLTFSTLTVSNMSPEDSSIYLCSVAWTGAETQYFGPGTRLLVL.

This clonotype appeared many times. The chain links TRBV5-6 to TRBJ2-7; no reliable D call. The germline gives CDR1 SGHDT, CDR2 YYEEEE. The CDR3 has 13 amino acids. V was shortened by 5 bases and J by 6 bases, with 15 bases between the two germline ends. CDR3: CASSGSFSSEQYF. The CDR3 DNA is TGTGCCAGCAGTGGGTCTTTCTCGAGCGAGCAGTACTTC.